This T cell receptor (beta chain) was identified during a study of vaccination effects on CD4 cells after COVID-19. Study-wide points: Late after vaccination, infection- and vaccine-induced clones showed marked clonal contraction.

Sequenced by immunoSEQ multiplex PCR; TCRdb stores in-frame clones only, minus some. This table holds roughly 30,000 clones, more than 70% found once. This clone has only a few counts. Its antigen is currently unknown. The germline CDR1 and CDR2 sequences are SGHNT and YYREEE (reference sequence). There are 16 residues in the CDR3. With 0 bases removed from V and 2 bases from J, the gap between germline ends came to 13 bases. CD4+ T cells specific for antigen were expanded with viral peptide pools by the ViraFEST assay before sequencing. CD4+ T cells were isolated after 10 days of culture. Nucleocapsid antibodies stayed negative before and after vaccination, showing no earlier SARS-CoV-2 infection. It was on days 3 and 7 that half the medium was replaced with IL-2 medium.

Sample: CD4+ T cells from PBMCs cultured with SARS-CoV-2 spike peptides, taken before COVID-19 vaccination. The clonotype comes from a human donor who received a COVID-19 vaccine. The genes are TRBV5-4 and TRBJ2-3; D unclear. The chain's CDR3 is CASSLASVGATDTQYF. CDR3 nucleotide sequence: TGTGCCAGCAGCTTGGCCTCGGTCGGAGCCACAGATACGCAGTATTTT.